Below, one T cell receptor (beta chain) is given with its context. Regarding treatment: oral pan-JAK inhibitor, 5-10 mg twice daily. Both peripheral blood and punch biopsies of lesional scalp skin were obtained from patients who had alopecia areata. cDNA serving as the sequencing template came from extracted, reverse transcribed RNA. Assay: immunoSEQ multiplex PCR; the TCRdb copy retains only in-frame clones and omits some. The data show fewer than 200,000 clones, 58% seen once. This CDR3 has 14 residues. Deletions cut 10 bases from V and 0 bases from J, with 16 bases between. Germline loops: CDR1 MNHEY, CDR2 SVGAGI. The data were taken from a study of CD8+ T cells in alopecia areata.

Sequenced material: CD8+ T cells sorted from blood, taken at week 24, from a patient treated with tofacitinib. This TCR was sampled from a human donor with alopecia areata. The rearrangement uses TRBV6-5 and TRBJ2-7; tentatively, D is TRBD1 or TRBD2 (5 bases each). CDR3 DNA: TGTGCCACCGGTTTCGCAGGGAGCTCCTACGAGCAGTACTTC. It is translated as CATGFAGSSYEQYF.